This passage covers 8 T cell receptor beta chains from one sample sequenced in a study of CD8+ T cells in alopecia areata (dated by TCRdb to the late 2010s). This sample's treatment or condition label indicates: oral pan-JAK inhibitor, 5-10 mg twice daily. Libraries were built with the immunoSEQ multiplex PCR assay. RNA was extracted from all samples and reverse transcribed into cDNA, which served as template for TCR sequencing. In its TCRdb copy, this immuneACCESS table keeps in-frame sequences only and misses some clones. Where compared with another copy, unresolved V genes explain less than half of these, and the others have no known cause. This sample holds about 97,000 clones; about 61% were observed only once. The top ten constitute about 15% of the sample. This specimen was CD8+ T cells sorted from blood, taken between weeks 55 and 65, from a patient treated with tofacitinib. These receptors all come from a human donor with alopecia areata.

This clone has just a few counts. The J gene is TRBJ2-5, the V gene TRBV11-2; perhaps TRBD2 as D (5 bases). The V end lost 3 bases, the J end lost 7 bases, and 12 bases lay between the germline ends. The CDR3 is 13 amino acids. CDR1 and CDR2 from the germline V gene are SGHAT and FQNNGV. CDR3 protein: CASSLSEVVTQYF. In nucleotides, the CDR3 is TGTGCCAGCAGCTTGTCGGAGGTAGTGACCCAGTACTTC.

Here the CDR3 DNA reads TGTGCCAGCAGTGACACCGGGGAGCTGTTTTTT. This translates into CASSDTGELFF. This chain uses TRBV27 with TRBJ2-2; D gene ambiguous. CDR3 length: 11 residues. Germline assignment: CDR1 MNHEY and CDR2 SMNVEV (reference sequence). Between the trimmed V and J ends, which lost 5 bases and 3 bases, there was a span of 1 base.

The genes are TRBV29-1 and TRBJ1-3; unclear D gene. CDR1 SQVTM and CDR2 ANQGSEA come from the germline V gene. The CDR3 spans 14 residues. The germline V and J ends were trimmed by 5 bases and 0 bases, with 11 bases remaining between them. DNA of the CDR3: TGCAGCGTTTGTAACGGAACCTCTGGAAACACCATATATTTT. This gives the protein CSVCNGTSGNTIYF. The complete variable domain, with remaining parts taken from reference TRBV29-1 and TRBJ1-3, reads SAVISQKPSRDICQRGTSLTIQCQVDSQVTMMFWYRQQPGQSLTLIATANQGSEATYESGFVIDKFPISRPNLTFSTLTVSNMSPEDSSIYLCSVCNGTSGNTIYFGEGSWLTVV.

CDR3 DNA sequence: TGTGCCAGCAGCCCCGGCGGGGTCGGGGAGCTGTTTTTT. Its translation: CASSPGGVGELFF. This sequence joins TRBV7-7 and TRBJ2-2; a possible D gene is TRBD2 (6 bases). The V gene lost 5 bases and the J gene lost 7 bases, with 11 bases spanning the gap. From germline, CDR1 is SSHAT and CDR2 FNYEAQ (reference sequence). The CDR3 sequence is 13 residues long.

This chain uses TRBV2 with TRBJ2-3, with a tentative D call TRBD1 (6 bases). This CDR3 spans 16 amino acids. Germline-derived CDR1 and CDR2 are SNHLY and FYNNEI. V was trimmed by 1 base and J by 2 bases, leaving 13 bases between them. DNA for the CDR3: TGTGCCAGCAGTGAAGGGGGCAGGGGACCCACAGATACGCAGTATTTT. Its protein is CASSEGGRGPTDTQYF.

The rearrangement links TRBV4-2 to TRBJ2-4; D is unclear. The CDR3 extends over 17 amino acids. Per the germline V gene, CDR1 is LGHNA and CDR2 is YNFKEQ. Trimming left V 0 bases short and J 3 bases short, with 15 bases between. This CDR3 is CASSQDLLNVDKNIQYF. DNA of the CDR3: TGTGCCAGCAGCCAAGATCTTCTTAACGTCGACAAAAACATTCAGTACTTC.

This chain connects TRBV6-6 to TRBJ1-1, with 8 bases lining up with TRBD1. Germline CDR1 is MNHNY and CDR2 is SVGAGI (reference sequence). J gave up 10 bases and V 2 bases, and 12 bases lay outside the gene matches. The length of the CDR3 is 15 residues. Here the CDR3 DNA reads TGTGCCAGCAGTTACCCTCCACCCGACAGGGGTCGAGCTTTCTTT. Amino acid sequence: CASSYPPPDRGRAFF.

This clone has only a few counts. The chain has TRBV5-5 and TRBJ1-1, with D hard to call. V lost 4 bases, J lost 4 bases, and 5 bases lay in between. The V gene's germline CDR1 is SGHKS and CDR2 YYEKEE (reference sequence). The CDR3 totals 11 residues. The CDR3 loop reads CASSQTTEAFF. In DNA form, the CDR3 reads TGTGCCAGCAGCCAAACCACTGAAGCTTTCTTT.